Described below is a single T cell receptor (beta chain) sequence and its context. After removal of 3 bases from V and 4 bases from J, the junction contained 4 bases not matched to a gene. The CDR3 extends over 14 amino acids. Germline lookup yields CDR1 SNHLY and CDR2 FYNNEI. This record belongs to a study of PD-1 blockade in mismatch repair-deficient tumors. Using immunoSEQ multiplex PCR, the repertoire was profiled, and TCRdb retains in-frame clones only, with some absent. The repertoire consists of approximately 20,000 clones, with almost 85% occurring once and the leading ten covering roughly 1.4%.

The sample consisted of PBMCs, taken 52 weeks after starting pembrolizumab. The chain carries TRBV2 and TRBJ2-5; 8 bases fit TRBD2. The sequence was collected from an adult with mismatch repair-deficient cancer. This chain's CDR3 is CASSDRSGRETQYF. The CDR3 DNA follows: TGTGCCAGCAGTGATCGGAGCGGGAGAGAGACCCAGTACTTC. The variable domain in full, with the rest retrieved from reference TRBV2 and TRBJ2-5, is EPEVTQTPSHQVTQMGQEVILRCVPISNHLYFYWYRQILGQKVEFLVSFYNNEISEKSEIFDDQFSVERPDGSNFTLKIRSTKLEDSAMYFCASSDRSGRETQYFGPGTRLLVL.